Listed here are 28 T cell receptor beta chains from one sample, sequenced in a study of T cell repertoires in cytomegalovirus infection. What these receptors recognize is not known. TCRdb called the reads again in MiXCR, with one record for every CDR3 protein. Of under 500,000 distinct CDR3 sequences in the sample, about two fifths were seen once. The sequencing here drew on cultured PBMCs, taken from culture after CMV antigen stimulation. The receptors derive from a human donor in good health (CMV status not recorded). Some clones in this sample may be carry-over from other donors' samples.

The gene calls are TRBV6-2 or TRBV6-3 and TRBJ2-7; 8 positions agree with TRBD1. The CDR3 loop spans 14 amino acids. V lost 4 bases, J lost 3 bases, and 5 bases stayed unmatched. Germline CDR1 reads MNHEY; CDR2 reads SVGEGT. Here the CDR3 reads CASSSGQGHYEQYF. The DNA for the CDR3 is TGTGCCAGCAGTTCCGGACAGGGCCACTACGAGCAGTACTTC.

This clonotype was recorded many times. The chain has TRBV6-5 and TRBJ1-3; no definite D call. V lost 2 bases to trimming and J lost 2 bases, with 19 bases between them. The length of the CDR3 is 18 residues. The germline V gene has CDR1 MNHEY and CDR2 SVGAGI. Here the CDR3 reads CASSYRAREALAGNTIYF. Written as DNA, the CDR3 is TGTGCCAGCAGTTACCGGGCCAGAGAGGCACTGGCTGGAAACACCATATATTTT.

Regarding this clonotype: Its ends do not fully match the called genes, so a read error is possible. The genes are TRBV7-2 and TRBJ2-7; D ambiguous. This CDR3 region has 13 residues. CDR1 is SGHTA and CDR2 is FQGNSA in the germline V gene. The CDR3 bases are TGTGCCAGCACCCCTGGGGTCACCTACGAGCCGTACTTC. This sequence encodes CASTPGVTYEPYF.

The V gene is TRBV10-3, the J gene TRBJ2-1; a possible D gene is TRBD2 (7 bases). CDR1 and CDR2 from the germline V gene are ENHRY and SYGVKD. Trimming removed 5 bases from V and 8 bases from J, with 16 bases in between. This CDR3 comprises 14 residues. CDR3 region: CAISSIGGLDEQFF. As DNA, the CDR3 is TGTGCCATCAGTTCCATCGGGGGGCTGGATGAGCAGTTCTTC.

V is TRBV20-1 and J is TRBJ1-6; D not certain. This CDR3 is built from 13 residues. V lost 3 bases, J lost 8 bases, and 11 bases lay in between. CDR1 is DFQATT and CDR2 is SNEGSKA in the germline V gene (reference sequence). The CDR3 here is CSARSRLHSPLHF. In DNA, the CDR3 is TGCAGTGCTAGGTCTAGGCTACATTCACCCCTCCACTTT.

This clonotype was counted a few times. The chain carries TRBV5-6 and TRBJ2-7, with 11 positions matching TRBD2. This CDR3 spans 18 amino acids. The J segment lost 0 bases and the V segment lost 0 bases, leaving 8 bases of the junction unmatched. Germline values: CDR1 SGHDT, CDR2 YYEEEE. In nucleotides, the CDR3 is TGTGCCAGCAGCTTGGGTCTAGCGGGGGGCCCGACCTCCTACGAGCAGTACTTC. Encoded protein: CASSLGLAGGPTSYEQYF.

V and J are TRBV20-1 and TRBJ1-1, with D hard to call. The V gene lost 2 bases and the J gene lost 7 bases, with 17 bases spanning the gap. This CDR3 has 14 residues. The germline gives CDR1 DFQATT, CDR2 SNEGSKA (reference sequence). Written as DNA, the CDR3 is TGCAGTGCTAGAACGGAGGGCCCTCTCTATGAAGCTTTCTTT. Its protein is CSARTEGPLYEAFF.

The chain recombines TRBV6-2 or TRBV6-3 with TRBJ2-3; D remains ambiguous. From germline, CDR1 is MNHEY and CDR2 SVGEGT. The CDR3 runs 13 residues. With 8 bases removed from V and 3 bases from J, the gap between germline ends came to 12 bases. In DNA, the CDR3 is TGTGCCAGCCGCCATACATCTACAGATACGCAGTATTTT. The encoded protein is CASRHTSTDTQYF.

This clonotype was observed a handful of times. The V gene is TRBV7-2, the J gene TRBJ2-2; D is unclear. CDR3 length: 14 amino acids. V lost 3 bases and J 2 bases, leaving 7 bases between the germline ends. Germline values: CDR1 SGHTA, CDR2 FQGNSA. The CDR3 region is CASSLTLNTGELFF. The DNA for the CDR3 is TGTGCCAGCAGCTTGACCTTAAACACCGGGGAGCTGTTTTTT.

As concerns this clonotype: Relative to the germline gene, one junction end is altered; a read error may explain this. This chain links TRBV5-3 with TRBJ1-2; 10 nucleotides line up with TRBD1. TRBV5-3 is labeled an ORF, and its function is uncertain. This CDR3 has 13 residues. CDR3: CASSSGTGDGYTF. The CDR3 DNA is TGTGCCAGCAGCTCCGGGACAGGGGACGGCTACACCTTC.

The rearrangement uses TRBV7-2 and TRBJ2-5, with D perhaps TRBD2 (5 bases). Per the germline V gene, CDR1 is SGHTA and CDR2 is FQGNSA. Trimming stripped 5 bases from V and 10 bases from J, with 11 bases between. The CDR3 is 11 residues long. CDR3 DNA: TGTGCCAGCAGCCCCGGGAAGAACCAGTACTTC. It is translated as CASSPGKNQYF.

CDR3 sequence (DNA): TGTGCCAGCACCAAGACCCGGACAGGGGGACCCTACGAGCAGTACTTC. It yields the protein CASTKTRTGGPYEQYF. This sequence joins TRBV6-2 or TRBV6-3 and TRBJ2-7; 10 bases map to TRBD1. The CDR3 totals 16 residues. V lost 7 bases to trimming and J lost 2 bases; unmatched junction nucleotides: 11. Germline values: CDR1 MNHEY, CDR2 SVGEGT.

This clonotype has only a few counts. This rearrangement joins TRBV7-8 to TRBJ2-7; possible D gene TRBD2, 6 bases. CDR1 is SGHVS and CDR2 is FQNEAQ in the germline V gene. Trimming pared 5 bases from V and 3 bases from J, leaving 23 bases between. This CDR3 is 17 amino acids long. The CDR3 coding sequence is TGTGCCAGCAGCCGAGTTATCGGGAGTAACTCTTACTACGAGCAGTACTTC. This sequence encodes CASSRVIGSNSYYEQYF.

The chain links TRBV6-2 or TRBV6-3 to TRBJ2-2; D ambiguous. Trimming pared 6 bases from V and 6 bases from J, leaving 17 bases between. The CDR3 totals 15 residues. CDR1 and CDR2 from the germline V gene are MNHEY and SVGEGT. CDR3 sequence (DNA): TGTGCCAGCAGCTTGGACCAAATCTGGTCCGGGGAGCTGTTTTTT. It yields the protein CASSLDQIWSGELFF.

This chain connects TRBV12-3 or TRBV12-4 to TRBJ1-1; 8 bases map to TRBD1. This CDR3 has 12 amino acids. The V and J ends lost 6 bases and 11 bases, in that order; junction bases with no gene match: 8. The DNA of the CDR3 is TGTGCCAGCAGAACGGACAGGGCTAAGGCTTTCTTT. This gives the protein CASRTDRAKAFF.

This clonotype was found many times. This rearrangement joins TRBV2 to TRBJ2-5, with 8 positions matching TRBD2. V trimming: 8 bases; J trimming: 5 bases; junction bases outside the gene matches: 10. Germline V gives CDR1 SNHLY, CDR2 FYNNEI. The CDR3 loop spans 14 amino acids. The CDR3 loop reads CASRREAGAETQYF. The CDR3 DNA sequence: TGTGCCAGCCGCCGGGAAGCGGGGGCCGAGACCCAGTACTTC.

The chain recombines TRBV19 with TRBJ1-5, with D possibly being TRBD1 (5 bases). Trimming cost V 4 bases and J 2 bases, with 24 bases left between them. Germline V CDR1 and CDR2: LNHDA, SQIVND (reference sequence). The CDR3 length is 19 residues. The CDR3 region has the DNA TGTGCCAGTAGTACGCAGTCATTCGGTGTTTGGGGCGGCAATCAGCCCCAGCATTTT. This translates into CASSTQSFGVWGGNQPQHF.

The V and J genes are TRBV11-2 and TRBJ2-1; maybe TRBD2 (5 bases). Germline V CDR1 and CDR2: SGHAT, FQNNGV. The CDR3 spans 13 residues. Between the trimmed V and J ends, which lost 5 bases and 7 bases, there was a span of 12 bases. For the CDR3, the DNA is TGTGCCAGCAGCCTGACGACGGGAAATGAGCAGTTCTTC. This sequence encodes CASSLTTGNEQFF.

At least ten counts were recorded for this clonotype. The chain links TRBV7-2 to TRBJ2-1; no firm D call. V lost 2 bases, J lost 0 bases, and 11 bases lay in between. The V gene's germline CDR1 is SGHTA and CDR2 FQGNSA. This CDR3 is built from 16 residues. The CDR3 DNA reads as TGTGCCAGCAGCTTAAGTCCCTTAGGCTCCTACAATGAGCAGTTCTTC. This encodes CASSLSPLGSYNEQFF.

This chain connects TRBV6-8 to TRBJ2-2; 12 bases map to TRBD1. The CDR3 totals 13 residues. Germline CDR1 and CDR2: MNHGY and SAAAGT. V lost 6 bases to trimming and J lost 15 bases; unmatched junction nucleotides: 8. The CDR3 region is CASSPGQGAYVFF. CDR3 DNA sequence: TGTGCCAGCAGCCCGGGACAGGGGGCTTACGTGTTTTTT.

This clonotype was seen a few times. The chain links TRBV20-1 to TRBJ2-1; the D gene is possibly TRBD1 (5 bases). The CDR3 sequence is 14 residues long. Trimming cost V 1 base and J 6 bases, with 13 bases left between them. The germline CDR1 and CDR2 sequences are DFQATT and SNEGSKA (reference sequence). DNA of the CDR3: TGCAGTGCTAGAGTAGGGGTATGGCGCAATGAGCAGTTCTTC. This translates into CSARVGVWRNEQFF.

The V and J genes are TRBV7-6 and TRBJ2-1; 7 bases fit TRBD1. Losses at the gene ends were 1 base for V and 2 bases for J; bases not matched to a gene: 5. This CDR3 region has 16 residues. CDR1 is SGHVS and CDR2 is FNYEAQ in the germline V gene. CDR3 sequence: CASSLVWGQTYNEQFF. The CDR3 DNA reads TGTGCCAGCAGCTTAGTGTGGGGACAGACCTACAATGAGCAGTTCTTC.

Only a few counts were recorded for this clonotype. The genes are TRBV5-1 and TRBJ2-1; TRBD2 might be the D (5 bases). Germline-derived CDR1 and CDR2 are SGHRS and YFSETQ. Trimming took off 2 bases at V and 2 bases at J, with 11 bases between the two ends. The CDR3 has 15 residues. CDR3 DNA sequence: TGCGCCAGCAGCTTAGTAGCGTCGGCCTACAATGAGCAGTTCTTC. The encoded protein is CASSLVASAYNEQFF.

The chain links TRBV19 to TRBJ1-3, with D maybe TRBD1 (5 bases). The CDR3 extends over 17 amino acids. The V end lost 5 bases, the J end lost 0 bases, and 17 bases lay between the germline ends. CDR1 and CDR2 (germline): LNHDA, SQIVND (reference sequence). The CDR3: CASSPKPGLTSGNTIYF. CDR3 coding DNA: TGTGCCAGTAGTCCAAAACCGGGACTTACCTCTGGAAACACCATATATTTT.

The chain is built from TRBV2 and TRBJ1-4, with D tentatively TRBD1 (6 bases). Germline V gives CDR1 SNHLY, CDR2 FYNNEI. The CDR3 has 13 amino acids. V gave up 7 bases and J gave up 7 bases, with 13 bases separating them. The CDR3 sequence: CASKARGTEKLFF. CDR3 bases: TGTGCCAGCAAGGCCAGGGGCACTGAAAAACTGTTTTTT.

The chain joins TRBV7-2 to TRBJ2-7, with D unclear. The CDR3 loop spans 15 amino acids. V was shortened by 3 bases and J by 2 bases, with 14 bases between the two germline ends. Germline assignment: CDR1 SGHTA and CDR2 FQGNSA. The CDR3 DNA reads TGTGCCAGCAGCTTCCCCATCGGGTTTACCTACGAGCAGTACTTC. It translates to CASSFPIGFTYEQYF.

V gene TRBV4-3 combines with J gene TRBJ1-2; 9 nucleotides line up with TRBD1. V gave up 4 bases and J gave up 4 bases; unmatched junction bases: 7. CDR3 length: 15 residues. CDR1 is LGHNA, CDR2 YSLEER, per germline. The CDR3 region is CASSLWTGDSYGYTF. The CDR3 DNA is TGCGCCAGCAGCCTATGGACAGGGGATAGCTATGGCTACACCTTC.

The chain couples TRBV10-3 to TRBJ2-3, with D perhaps TRBD2 (7 bases). Deletions cut 4 bases from V and 2 bases from J, with 13 bases between. There are 15 residues in the CDR3. The germline V gene encodes CDR1 ENHRY and CDR2 SYGVKD. CDR3 in amino acids: CAISAGGLFTDTQYF. The CDR3 DNA is TGTGCCATCAGTGCCGGGGGGCTGTTCACAGATACGCAGTATTTT.